This T cell receptor beta chain derives from a study of cytomegalovirus exposure and HLA in healthy donors. Germline-derived CDR1 and CDR2 are LNHDA and SQIVND (reference sequence). The CDR3 is 13 amino acids. Trimming took off 9 bases at V and 3 bases at J, with 14 bases between the two ends. To note about this clone: What it binds is unknown.

Whole-study findings and limits: The study flagged approximately 180 TCR beta chains as cytomegalovirus-associated. For most TCR beta V segments, an earlier analysis put the productive rate at about 87% or about 30% of the time.

It was with 60 Vbeta and 13 Jbeta primers that the PCR ran. TCRdb keeps only in-frame clones here, not all; method: immunoSEQ multiplex PCR. Here the sample spans about 90,000 clones, about 81% being singletons. All donors participated as healthy donors of bone marrow. The chain joins TRBV19 to TRBJ1-2; perhaps TRBD1 as D (5 bases). The sequencing sample was made of PBMCs. The clonotype comes from a man between 18 and 35 years old in good health and CMV-seronegative. The CDR3, as DNA: TGTGCCAGCAACCGGGGGGAGGACTATGGCTACACCTTC. It yields the protein CASNRGEDYGYTF.